These 8 T cell receptor beta chains were all obtained from the same sample, sequenced in a study of blood T cells in healthy people across ages. A second PCR, run for about 7 to 11 cycles, used a sample-barcoded 5' primer plus a J-beta primer mix. TCRdb processed the 5' RACE reads anew with MiXCR; each CDR3 protein has one entry. Here the sample spans 750,000 to 850,000 distinct CDR3 sequences, roughly 25% being singletons. These data were also reused for a study on T cells of mothers and their children.

Sequencing input: blood. The receptors originated from a boy aged 5 to 17 in good health.

In its sample, this clonotype was seen a few times. The chain employs TRBV19 and TRBJ2-1; 10 bases map to TRBD2. The CDR3 sequence is 16 residues long. CDR1 and CDR2 (germline): LNHDA, SQIVND (reference sequence). The trim removed 5 bases at V and 7 bases at J, leaving 11 bases unmatched. Here the CDR3 reads CASSSRGSGGRNEQFF. The CDR3 bases are TGTGCCAGTAGTTCCCGGGGTAGCGGGGGGAGGAATGAGCAGTTCTTC. Full variable domain (remainder filled in from reference TRBV19 and TRBJ2-1): DGGITQSPKYLFRKEGQNVTLSCEQNLNHDAMYWYRQDPGQGLRLIYYSQIVNDFQKGDIAEGYSVSREKKESFPLTVTSAQKNPTAFYLCASSSRGSGGRNEQFFGPGTRLTVL.

This clonotype came up a few times. The genes are TRBV6-2 or TRBV6-3 and TRBJ1-5, with D possibly being TRBD1 (5 bases). Germline lookup yields CDR1 MNHEY and CDR2 SVGEGT. V lost 5 bases, J lost 7 bases, and 18 bases lay in between. This CDR3 is built from 15 residues. The CDR3 spells CASSPLGVTNQPQHF. CDR3 nucleotide sequence: TGTGCCAGCAGTCCCCTGGGGGTCACTAACCAGCCCCAGCATTTT.

The chain has TRBV20-1 and TRBJ2-1; 8 bases line up with TRBD2. The J call may be mistaken, given a closer DNA end match to TRBJ2-5. CDR1 and CDR2 from the germline V gene are DFQATT and SNEGSKA (reference sequence). CDR3 size: 17 residues. CDR3 sequence (DNA): TGCAGTGCTCGGACTCCTTTCTTCGGGGGGGGACAAGAGACCCAGTACTTC. This codes for CSARTPFFGGGQETQYF.

This clonotype has only a few counts. This sequence joins TRBV6-6 and TRBJ1-2; D perhaps matches TRBD1 (6 bases). Per germline, CDR1 MNHNY and CDR2 SVGAGI (reference sequence). Trimming removed 6 bases at V and 7 bases at J, with 18 bases between. The CDR3 is 14 amino acids. The CDR3 bases are TGTGCCAGCAGAGAATACAGGGTTTCGGGTGGCTACACCTTC. It codes for CASREYRVSGGYTF.

This clonotype was picked up one time. The chain joins TRBV12-3 or TRBV12-4 to TRBJ1-2; D unclear. The CDR3 runs to 15 residues. V lost 2 bases, J lost 8 bases, and 18 bases lay in between. The CDR3 DNA follows: TGTGCCAGCAGTTTAAACCCGGACCTCTTCTACGGCTACACCTTC. It specifies CASSLNPDLFYGYTF.

The gene calls are TRBV5-1 and TRBJ2-7, with 9 bases aligning to TRBD1. This CDR3 region has 19 residues. Germline V CDR1 and CDR2: SGHRS, YFSETQ. V dropped 0 bases and J dropped 3; count of bases not matched to a gene: 16. CDR3 region: CASSLADVPFRDRVYEQYF. CDR3 nucleotides: TGCGCCAGCAGCTTGGCGGACGTTCCGTTTAGGGACAGGGTCTACGAGCAGTACTTC.

V is TRBV28 and J is TRBJ2-7; 14 bases line up with TRBD2. The CDR3 has 14 residues. With 10 bases clipped from V and 9 bases from J, the junction kept 11 bases outside the gene matches. The germline V gene encodes CDR1 MDHEN and CDR2 SYDVKM. CDR3 in amino acids: CATPLTSGRVVQYF. In nucleotides, the CDR3 is TGTGCCACCCCCTTGACTAGCGGGAGGGTTGTGCAGTACTTC.

This chain uses TRBV20-1 with TRBJ2-6, with D perhaps matching TRBD1 (6 bases). Germline V gene data show CDR1 as DFQATT and CDR2 as SNEGSKA (reference sequence). The V and J ends lost 6 bases and 1 base respectively, with 13 bases between them. The CDR3 has 15 amino acids. The CDR3 coding sequence is TGCAGTGCGAGGAAGGGGGAATCTGGGGCCAACGTCCTGACTTTC. Translated: CSARKGESGANVLTF.